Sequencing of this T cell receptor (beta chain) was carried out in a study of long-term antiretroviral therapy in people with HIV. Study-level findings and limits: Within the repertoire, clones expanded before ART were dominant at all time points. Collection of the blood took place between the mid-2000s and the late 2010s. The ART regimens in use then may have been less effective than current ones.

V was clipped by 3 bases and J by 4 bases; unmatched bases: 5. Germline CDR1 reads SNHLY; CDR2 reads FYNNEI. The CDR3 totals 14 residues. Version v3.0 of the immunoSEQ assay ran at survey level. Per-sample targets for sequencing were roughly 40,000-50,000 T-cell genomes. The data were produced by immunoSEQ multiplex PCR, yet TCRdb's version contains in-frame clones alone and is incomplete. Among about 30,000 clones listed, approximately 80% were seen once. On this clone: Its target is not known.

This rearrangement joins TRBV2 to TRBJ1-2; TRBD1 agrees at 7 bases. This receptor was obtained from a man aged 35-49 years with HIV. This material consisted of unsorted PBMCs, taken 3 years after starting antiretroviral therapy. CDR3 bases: TGTGCCAGCAGTGATTCGTACAGGGGCTATGGCTACACCTTC. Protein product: CASSDSYRGYGYTF.